This record covers a single T cell receptor beta chain. This clone was seen more than once but under ten times. Its binding antigen is unknown. No base qualities exist here, and no much larger clone lies one base off it. The entire isolated RNA was reverse transcribed using the High Capacity cDNA Reverse Transcription Kit, and thus expressed TCRB transcripts were sequenced. Deep immunoSEQ sequencing was performed on naive, central memory and regulatory T cell samples, with an average of about 3.6 million total reads per sample. Sorted cells were lysed in RLT buffer, and RNA was extracted using DNase-treated RNeasy Micro or Mini kits according to cell number. Each cell subset was processed on its own to prevent cross-contamination, while patient and healthy donor samples were processed together. Using the immunoSEQ multiplex PCR, TCRB sequences were amplified from cDNA into 87-bp fragments spanning the CDR3 region. Sequencing of the amplicons was performed on the Illumina HiSeq platform. Processing in the source paper ran as follows. PCR bias was corrected computationally using synthetic template baselines, and reads within Hamming distance 2 were collapsed, with unmergeable singletons discarded. Reads were aligned to IMGT to assign V, D and J genes, CDR3 length, and insertions or deletions at six rearrangement sites. Within each subset, clonotype counts were normalized to sorted cell number, after which true diversity and Gini coefficients were computed with the tcR R package. The overlap coefficient, calculated on TCRB nucleotide sequences, was used to quantify repertoire sharing. Out-of-frame TCRB sequences from naive cells were analyzed to stand in for the pre-selection repertoire. The table was pulled from immuneACCESS by TCRdb, which kept in-frame rearrangements only. Such tables lose some clones; where checked, under half of the loss comes from unresolved V genes, and the rest has no known cause. Clonal size and the V and J genes are those of that table, whereas D and trimming came from the DNA. In all, the sample holds 450,000 or so clones, and about an eighth of those were seen once. The leading ten clones occupy 0.045% to 0.05% of the sample.

These data belong to a study of beta chain features in type 1 diabetes listed by TCRdb under 2018. General notes on the study: Mean age, gender distribution, total cell number and subset yield did not differ between patients and healthy donors. The study compared the TCRB repertoires of sorted circulating CD4+ T cell subsets in recently diagnosed type 1 diabetes patients with those in matched healthy donors. A total of just under 110,000,000 sorted cells were examined across all samples, and RNA yield correlated strongly with the number of cells per subset. Regulatory and stem cell-like memory subsets were obtained from only 8 patients and roughly 8 healthy donors, while naive and central memory subsets were obtained from all 30 or so donors.

CDR1 and CDR2 (PRHDT, FYEKMQ) derive from the germline V gene (reference sequence). The CDR3, cysteine through phenylalanine, is 12 amino acids long. Only the CDR3 portion is preserved as DNA: 36 bases, with reading frame beginning at the first base. The trim is 5 bases for V and 5 bases for J, with a gap of 9 bases between the germline ends. Each donor gave one peripheral blood draw, about 110 mL on average, collected into heparinised tubes. Using a panel that included CD45RO, CCR7, CD25, CD127, CD95 and CD27, naive, central memory, regulatory and stem cell-like memory CD4+ T cells were sorted on a BD FACSAria II. Purity was above 95% for every sorted population. PBMCs were separated immediately by Lymphoprep density gradient centrifugation and were stained directly, without being cultured. So that batch effects would be minimized, each experiment stained and sorted samples in pairs, pairing one healthy donor with one patient.

On the study overall, not on this receptor specifically: Because the HLA sub-analyses included only small numbers of individuals, any influence of HLA type on TCRB rearrangement was left unresolved. PCR may preferentially amplify shorter templates, but because patient and control samples were amplified and corrected together, any resulting skew would affect both groups equally. In all four CD4+ subsets, TCRB CDR3 length was moderately but significantly shorter in type 1 diabetes patients. At VDJ recombination sites, type 1 diabetes patients had fewer insertions and more deleted nucleotides, which implies abnormalities in thymic rearrangement. Sequencing cDNA rather than genomic DNA could over-represent highly expressing activated cells, although activation and CD3 levels did not differ between groups. The naive, central memory and regulatory TCRB repertoires appeared to resemble one another more closely among patients than among healthy donors.

Rearrangement joined TRBV13 to TRBJ2-5, with no D gene named confidently. What was sequenced was naive CD4+ T cells from blood. This specimen's cell subset or site label, interpreted: true naive CD4+ T cells. This receptor was identified in a woman under 30 in good health. The CDR3 corresponds to CASSTPGETQYF. The nucleotides read TGTGCCAGCAGCACCCCCGGGGAGACCCAGTACTTC.